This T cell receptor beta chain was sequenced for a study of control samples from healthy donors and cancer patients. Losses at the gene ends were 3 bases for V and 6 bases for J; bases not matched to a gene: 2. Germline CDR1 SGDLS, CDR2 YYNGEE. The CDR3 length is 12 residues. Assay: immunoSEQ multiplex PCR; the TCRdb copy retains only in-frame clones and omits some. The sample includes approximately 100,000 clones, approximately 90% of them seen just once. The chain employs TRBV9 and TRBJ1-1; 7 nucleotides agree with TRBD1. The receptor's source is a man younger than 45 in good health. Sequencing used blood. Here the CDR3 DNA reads TGTGCCAGCAGCGCCGGGACAGCTGAAGCTTTCTTT. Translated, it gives CASSAGTAEAFF.